This entry concerns a single T cell receptor beta chain. The target antigen is unknown. These data are taken from a study of identical twins. V gave up 0 bases and J gave up 3 bases, with 14 bases separating them. The CDR3 sequence is 16 residues long. Germline V gene lookup returns CDR1 DFQATT and CDR2 SNEGSKA (reference sequence). Healthy Caucasians alone served as donors. Unique molecular identifiers were present on cDNA, and template switching added a universal primer site. TCRdb reprocessed the 5' RACE reads via MiXCR and lists one record per CDR3 protein. The data contain 1.5 million or so distinct CDR3 sequences, less than 35% of them seen just once; the ten biggest clones take up around 0.25%. General study points: Compared with unrelated sharing, twin-shared out-of-frame alpha sequences had more low-probability sequences. While abundant cord blood beta clonotypes carried fewer insertions, memory repertoires showed no such pattern.

This clonotype originated in a newborn girl in good health. The V call is TRBV20-1, the J call TRBJ1-4; no firm D call. The material sequenced was cord blood. The CDR3 region has the DNA TGCAGTGCTAGAGATCATTTGTGGGAACCTAATGAAAAACTGTTTTTT. Residues: CSARDHLWEPNEKLFF.